This T cell receptor (beta chain) is drawn from a study of CD8+ T cells in alopecia areata. Reverse transcription of extracted RNA yielded cDNA, which provided the sequencing template. Using immunoSEQ multiplex PCR, the repertoire was profiled, and TCRdb retains in-frame clones only, with some absent. This sample has around 150,000 clones, with less than 70% found just once. Treatment given: oral pan-JAK inhibitor, 5-10 mg twice daily. For this clone: The target antigen is unknown.

Study conclusions and caveats: Among the 100 top clones, expanded CD8+ clones, like scalp clonality, were significantly decreased by tofacitinib.

This clonotype was obtained from a human donor with alopecia areata. Sequencing was performed on CD4+ T cells sorted from blood, taken at week 24, from a patient treated with tofacitinib.

The CDR3 region is CSVARVMNTEAFF. The CDR3 coding sequence is TGCAGCGTTGCTCGGGTTATGAACACTGAAGCTTTCTTT. The V call is TRBV29-1, the J call TRBJ1-1; D ambiguous. In germline, CDR1 is SQVTM, CDR2 ANQGSEA. The V and J ends lost 4 bases and 0 bases respectively, with 9 bases between them. CDR3 length equals 13 residues.